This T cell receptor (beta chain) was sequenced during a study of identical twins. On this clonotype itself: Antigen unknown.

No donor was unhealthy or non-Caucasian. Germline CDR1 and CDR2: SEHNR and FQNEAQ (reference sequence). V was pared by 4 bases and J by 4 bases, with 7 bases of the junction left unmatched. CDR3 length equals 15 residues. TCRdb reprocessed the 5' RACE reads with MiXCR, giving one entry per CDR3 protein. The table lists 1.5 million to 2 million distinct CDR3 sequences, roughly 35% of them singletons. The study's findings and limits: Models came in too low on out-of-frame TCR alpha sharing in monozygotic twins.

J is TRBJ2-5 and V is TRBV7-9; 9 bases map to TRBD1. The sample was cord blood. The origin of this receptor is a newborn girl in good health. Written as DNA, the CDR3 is TGTGCCAGCAGCTACCTACAGGGGGCAGGAGAGACCCAGTACTTC. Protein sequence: CASSYLQGAGETQYF. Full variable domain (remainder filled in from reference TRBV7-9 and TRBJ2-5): DTGVSQNPRHKITKRGQNVTFRCDPISEHNRLYWYRQTLGQGPEFLTYFQNEAQLEKSRLLSDRFSAERPKGSFSTLEIQRTEQGDSAMYLCASSYLQGAGETQYFGPGTRLLVL.